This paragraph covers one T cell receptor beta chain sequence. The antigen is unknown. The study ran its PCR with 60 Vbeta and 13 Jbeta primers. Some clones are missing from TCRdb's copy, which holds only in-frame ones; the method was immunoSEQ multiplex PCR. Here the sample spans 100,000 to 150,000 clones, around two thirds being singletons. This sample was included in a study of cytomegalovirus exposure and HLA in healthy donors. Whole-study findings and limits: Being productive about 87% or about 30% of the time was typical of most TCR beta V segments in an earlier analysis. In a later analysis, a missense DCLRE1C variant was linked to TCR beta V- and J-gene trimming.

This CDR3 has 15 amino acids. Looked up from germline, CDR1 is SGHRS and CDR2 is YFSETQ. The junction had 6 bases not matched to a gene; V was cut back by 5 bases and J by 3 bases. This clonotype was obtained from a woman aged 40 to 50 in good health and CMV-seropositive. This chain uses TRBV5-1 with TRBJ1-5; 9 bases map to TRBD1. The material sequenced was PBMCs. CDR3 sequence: CASRERTGDNQPQHF. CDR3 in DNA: TGCGCCAGCAGGGAGAGGACAGGGGACAATCAGCCCCAGCATTTT.